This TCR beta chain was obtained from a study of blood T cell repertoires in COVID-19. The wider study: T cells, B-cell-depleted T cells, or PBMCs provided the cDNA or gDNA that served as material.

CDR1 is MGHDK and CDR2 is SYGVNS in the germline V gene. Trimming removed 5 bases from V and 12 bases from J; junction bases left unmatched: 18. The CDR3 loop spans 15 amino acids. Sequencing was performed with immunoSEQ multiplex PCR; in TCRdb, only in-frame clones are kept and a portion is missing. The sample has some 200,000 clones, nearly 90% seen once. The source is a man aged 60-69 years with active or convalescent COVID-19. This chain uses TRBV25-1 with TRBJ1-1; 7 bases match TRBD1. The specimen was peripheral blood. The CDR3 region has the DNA TGTGCCAGCAGTCATTCCAGAGACAGGGCCCATGAGACTTTCTTT. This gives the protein CASSHSRDRAHETFF.